This T cell receptor beta chain was retrieved from a study of T-cell reconstitution after alpha-beta-depleted transplantation in children. This clonotype was seen a handful of times. Its antigen remains unknown. Unique molecular identifiers were used in preparing the TCRbeta library. TCRdb recomputed calls from the PCR reads with MiXCR, one row per CDR3 protein. The repertoire holds just under 350,000 distinct CDR3 sequences, 15% to 20% seen once, with approximately 38% in the top ten. Broader study findings: Fresh T-cell production supplied most of the T-cell counts and diversity seen one year after transplant. After transplant, high TCRbeta diversity at day 60 in some patients arose from surviving recipient T cells and thymic progenitors.

V was shortened by 3 bases and J by 12 bases, with 19 bases between the two germline ends. The germline V gene encodes CDR1 SGHRS and CDR2 YFSETQ. CDR3 size: 14 residues. Specimen: PBMCs, mostly from graft donor cells, collected 360 days after TCRalphabeta/CD19-depleted stem cell transplant. The J gene is TRBJ2-1, the V gene TRBV5-1; D is ambiguous. This TCR derives from a male patient between 2 and 15 years old who had a stem cell transplant for acute lymphoblastic leukemia, so the T cells may come from the graft donor. The CDR3 DNA reads as TGCGCCAGCAGCTACGGCCCAGTAGCAGGCGCGCAGTTCTTC. Protein product: CASSYGPVAGAQFF.